Listed here are 30 T cell receptor beta chains from one sample, sequenced in a study of T cells in Graves' hyperthyroidism and ophthalmopathy. Amplified TCR beta CDR3 regions came from RNA transcripts. TCR CDR3 regions were first amplified by RT-PCR with HTBI primers. Via MiXCR, TCRdb re-called the multiplex PCR reads, giving one row per CDR3 protein. Of around 700,000 distinct CDR3 sequences listed, roughly a third are singletons. The sample consisted of blood. The receptor source for this set is a woman between 35 and 50 years old with Graves' hyperthyroidism.

In DNA, the CDR3 is TGTGCCAGCAGCGGACGGGACAGGGGGGGGACTGAAAAACTGTTTTTT. The encoded protein is CASSGRDRGGTEKLFF. The J gene is TRBJ1-4, the V gene TRBV7-9, with 11 bases lining up with TRBD1. The germline gives CDR1 SEHNR, CDR2 FQNEAQ (reference sequence). J lost 7 bases, V lost 5 bases, and 9 bases had no gene match. This CDR3 has 16 residues.

On this clonotype itself: The junction does not match germline at one end; this may be a read error. The V gene is TRBV29-1, the J gene TRBJ1-2; D call uncertain. Germline loops: CDR1 SQVTM, CDR2 ANQGSEA. This CDR3 comprises 11 residues. The CDR3 loop reads CSVSGEGGCTF. CDR3 sequence (DNA): TGCAGCGTCTCCGGGGAGGGTGGCTGCACCTTC.

The chain links TRBV11-1 to TRBJ1-5, with TRBD1 matching over 9 bases. Per germline, CDR1 SGHAT and CDR2 FQDESV (reference sequence). The CDR3 runs 16 residues. The V and J ends lost 5 bases and 4 bases, in that order; junction bases with no gene match: 9. The CDR3 DNA is TGTGCCAGCAGCGCTTCCGGGACAGGGAAAAATCAGCCCCAGCATTTT. Its translation: CASSASGTGKNQPQHF.

This clonotype was counted many times. The chain couples TRBV19 to TRBJ1-1; no clear D. V was clipped by 7 bases and J by 0 bases, with 12 bases between them. Germline CDR1 LNHDA, CDR2 SQIVND (reference sequence). This CDR3 spans 14 amino acids. The CDR3 region is CASTSPNMNTEAFF. The CDR3 nucleotides are TGTGCCAGTACGTCCCCGAACATGAACACTGAAGCTTTCTTT. Full variable domain (rest looked up from reference TRBV19 and TRBJ1-1): DGGITQSPKYLFRKEGQNVTLSCEQNLNHDAMYWYRQDPGQGLRLIYYSQIVNDFQKGDIAEGYSVSREKKESFPLTVTSAQKNPTAFYLCASTSPNMNTEAFFGQGTRLTVV.

About this clonotype: A read error may produce the germline difference seen at one junction end. The chain employs TRBV7-2 and TRBJ2-5, with 10 bases matching TRBD1. The CDR3 has 18 amino acids. Germline V lookup: CDR1 SGHTA, CDR2 FQGNSA. CDR3 in amino acids: CASSATGTGAFRQGTQYF. The CDR3 DNA is TGTGCCAGCAGCGCGACCGGGACAGGGGCTTTTAGACAAGGGACCCAGTACTTC.

This clonotype was seen repeatedly, ten times or more. This chain connects TRBV25-1 to TRBJ2-7; 9 positions match TRBD1. CDR3 size: 12 residues. Germline V CDR1 and CDR2: MGHDK, SYGVNS. V lost 9 bases to trimming and J lost 5 bases; unmatched junction nucleotides: 5. Written as DNA, the CDR3 is TGTGCCAGTGGACAGGGGTGGCACGAGCAGTACTTC. This translates into CASGQGWHEQYF.

This chain uses TRBV7-6 with TRBJ1-5; D uncertain. V was shortened by 1 base and J by 14 bases, with 12 bases between the two germline ends. CDR3 length: 12 residues. CDR1 is SGHVS, CDR2 FNYEAQ, per germline. The CDR3 is CASSLGSAYEHF. As DNA, the CDR3 is TGTGCCAGCAGCTTAGGCAGCGCCTACGAGCATTTT.

This chain joins TRBV10-3 and TRBJ2-5; a weak D match, TRBD1 (6 bases). This CDR3 is built from 14 residues. CDR1 is ENHRY, CDR2 SYGVKD, per germline. Trimming removed 6 bases from V and 2 bases from J, with 13 bases in between. CDR3 DNA: TGTGCCATCAGCGTGGACAGCCGGCAAGAGACCCAGTACTTC. Protein sequence: CAISVDSRQETQYF.

This clonotype has more than one count but fewer than ten. The chain couples TRBV14 to TRBJ1-1; D not resolved. Germline V CDR1 and CDR2: SGHDN, FVKESK. The CDR3 covers 12 residues. V was shortened by 2 bases and J by 4 bases, with 5 bases between the two germline ends. CDR3 sequence reads: CASSQLSTEAFF. In DNA form, the CDR3 reads TGTGCCAGCAGCCAACTAAGCACTGAAGCTTTCTTT.

The chain uses TRBV7-8 and TRBJ2-5; 7 bases fit TRBD2. The CDR3 consists of 14 residues. V dropped 3 bases and J dropped 2; count of bases not matched to a gene: 3. CDR1 and CDR2 from the germline V gene are SGHVS and FQNEAQ. The CDR3 nucleotides read TGTGCCAGCAGCTTTAGGCGGGAGCAAGAGACCCAGTACTTC. Amino acids: CASSFRREQETQYF.

The rearrangement uses TRBV7-8 and TRBJ1-1, with a possible D match to TRBD1 (5 bases). Germline CDR1 SGHVS, CDR2 FQNEAQ. The CDR3 is made up of 12 amino acids. With 5 bases removed from V and 11 bases from J, the gap between germline ends came to 15 bases. The CDR3 DNA reads as TGTGCCAGCAGCCTCGCTACCAGGGTGGCTTTCTTT. Translating gives CASSLATRVAFF. Drawing the rest from reference TRBV7-8 and TRBJ1-1, the complete variable domain is GAGVSQSPRYKVAKRGQDVALRCDPISGHVSLFWYQQALGQGPEFLTYFQNEAQLDKSGLPSDRFFAERPEGSVSTLKIQRTQQEDSAVYLCASSLATRVAFFGQGTRLTVV.

This clonotype was detected only a few times. The chain joins TRBV6-5 to TRBJ2-6; 8 bases map to TRBD1. The CDR3 loop spans 21 amino acids. J was trimmed by 0 bases and V by 0 bases; bases with no gene match: 13. Germline lookup yields CDR1 MNHEY and CDR2 SVGAGI. The CDR3 bases are TGTGCCAGCAGTTACTCTCGGACAGGGCTTGCTGCAGTCTCTGGGGCCAACGTCCTGACTTTC. It encodes CASSYSRTGLAAVSGANVLTF.

The chain combines TRBV19 with TRBJ1-3; D gene ambiguous. The V gene's germline CDR1 is LNHDA and CDR2 SQIVND (reference sequence). The CDR3 totals 14 residues. V gave up 6 bases and J gave up 0 bases, with 9 bases separating them. The CDR3 sequence: CASRTRRSGNTIYF. In DNA form, the CDR3 reads TGTGCCAGTAGGACCAGACGCTCTGGAAACACCATATATTTT.

This clonotype was picked up many times. The genes are TRBV29-1 and TRBJ2-7; D is uncertain. V gave up 5 bases and J gave up 2 bases, with 7 bases separating them. This CDR3 region has 11 residues. Germline CDR1 and CDR2: SQVTM and ANQGSEA. The CDR3 spells CSVPGPYEQYF. The CDR3 region has the DNA TGCAGCGTTCCAGGCCCCTACGAGCAGTACTTC.

The chain is built from TRBV11-2 and TRBJ2-3, with 10 positions matching TRBD2. The CDR3 length is 17 residues. In germline, CDR1 is SGHAT, CDR2 FQNNGV. The V gene end was trimmed by 4 bases and the J gene end by 7 bases; junction bases not matched to a gene: 14. The CDR3 loop reads CASSSSRAGGPRYTQYF. For the CDR3, the DNA is TGTGCCAGCAGCTCTTCCAGAGCGGGAGGGCCAAGATATACGCAGTATTTT.

The chain joins TRBV10-3 to TRBJ2-7; D remains ambiguous. The V end lost 3 bases, the J end lost 4 bases, and 10 bases lay between the germline ends. The length of the CDR3 is 13 residues. CDR1 is ENHRY, CDR2 SYGVKD, per germline. CDR3 nucleotide sequence: TGTGCCATCAGTGAACAAGACGGGTACGAGCAGTACTTC. Translation: CAISEQDGYEQYF.

This clonotype has a handful of counts. The rearrangement joins TRBV7-9 to TRBJ2-5; the match to TRBD2 covers 11 bases. The CDR3 has 14 amino acids. CDR1 and CDR2 (germline): SEHNR, FQNEAQ (reference sequence). Trimming cost V 8 bases and J 4 bases; bases outside gene matches: 6. The CDR3 is CASGSSGRIETQYF. Here the CDR3 DNA reads TGTGCCAGCGGGTCTAGCGGGAGGATAGAGACCCAGTACTTC.

A word on this clonotype: This sequence may be a read error, since a much larger clone differs from it by one base. The chain links TRBV7-9 to TRBJ1-4, with TRBD1 matching 8 bases. The CDR3 contains 16 residues. The germline V gene has CDR1 SEHNR and CDR2 FQNEAQ (reference sequence). CDR3 protein: CAGSSTTGGFNEKLFF. CDR3 bases: TGTGCCGGCAGCTCAACTACAGGGGGATTTAATGAAAAACTGTTTTTT.

Comments on this clonotype: A single base separates this from a much larger clone, so it may be a read error. Without the conserved terminal phenylalanine or tryptophan, this CDR3 likely stems from a read error. The V and J genes are TRBV2 and TRBJ1-2, with a weak D call TRBD1 (5 bases). V was cut by 4 bases and J by 4 bases, with 16 bases left in between. Germline CDR1 and CDR2: SNHLY and FYNNEI. The CDR3 has 15 residues. The CDR3 protein is CASSGGLVSSYGYTL. The CDR3 nucleotides read TGTGCCAGCAGTGGGGGACTCGTATCTTCCTATGGCTACACCCTC.

This chain links TRBV15 with TRBJ2-5; perhaps D is TRBD1 or TRBD2 (5 bases each). Trimming shortened V by 0 bases and J by 7 bases, and 12 bases separated the two germline ends. Germline V gene data show CDR1 as LNHNV and CDR2 as YYDKDF (reference sequence). The CDR3 length is 14 residues. CDR3 region: CATSRDREKGTQYF. CDR3 DNA: TGTGCCACCAGCAGAGACAGGGAGAAGGGGACCCAGTACTTC.

V usage is TRBV6-1 and J usage is TRBJ2-2; 15 bases are shared with TRBD2. With V trimmed by 6 bases and J by 4 bases, 9 bases remained unmatched. The CDR3 loop spans 18 amino acids. Germline V lookup: CDR1 MNHNS, CDR2 SASEGT. In DNA, the CDR3 is TGTGCCAGCAGCCTACCGGGACTAGCGGGAGGAGGCACCGGGGAGCTGTTTTTT. Encoded protein: CASSLPGLAGGGTGELFF.

On this clonotype itself: The junction differs from germline at one of its ends, possibly a read error. The chain links TRBV10-2 to TRBJ1-1; 9 bases are shared with TRBD1. The germline V gene has CDR1 WSHSY and CDR2 SAAADI. This CDR3 region has 15 residues. This CDR3 is CASSPTTWDRDGAFF. The CDR3, as DNA: TGTGCCAGCTCGCCCACCACGTGGGACAGGGATGGGGCTTTCTTT.

This clonotype has a count of ten or more. The rearrangement links TRBV19 to TRBJ1-3; D unclear. Trimming left V 2 bases short and J 0 bases short, with 8 bases between. The CDR3 length is 15 residues. The V gene's germline CDR1 is LNHDA and CDR2 SQIVND (reference sequence). This CDR3 is CASSISSDSGNTIYF. CDR3 in DNA: TGTGCCAGTAGTATAAGCAGCGACTCTGGAAACACCATATATTTT.

This clonotype showed up many times. The gene calls are TRBV10-3 and TRBJ1-2, with TRBD1 as a possible D gene (5 bases). Germline V gives CDR1 ENHRY, CDR2 SYGVKD. The CDR3 is 14 residues long. V lost 0 bases, J lost 4 bases, and 9 bases lay in between. The CDR3, as DNA: TGTGCCATCAGTGAGTCGGACCAGGGCTATGGCTACACCTTC. Amino acid sequence: CAISESDQGYGYTF.

This clonotype was picked up many times. J is TRBJ1-2 and V is TRBV9; possibly TRBD1 for D (6 bases). This CDR3 comprises 15 residues. CDR1 is SGDLS and CDR2 is YYNGEE in the germline V gene. The ends were cut back, 0 bases at V and 4 bases at J, with 13 bases in the middle. CDR3 bases: TGTGCCAGCAGCGTAGTTGCTGGGGGGCTCTATGGCTACACCTTC. As protein: CASSVVAGGLYGYTF.

The rearrangement links TRBV19 to TRBJ2-2, with D possibly being TRBD1 (5 bases). Trimming cost V 3 bases and J 1 base, with 12 bases left between them. Germline V lookup: CDR1 LNHDA, CDR2 SQIVND (reference sequence). The CDR3 is 16 amino acids. Here the CDR3 reads CASSMRRTGNTGELFF. The CDR3 DNA sequence: TGTGCCAGTAGTATGAGAAGAACAGGGAACACCGGGGAGCTGTTTTTT.

This clonotype has ten or more counts. The CDR3 loop reads CATSDPGQRETQYF. The DNA of the CDR3 is TGTGCCACCAGTGATCCGGGACAGCGAGAGACCCAGTACTTC. This sequence joins TRBV24-1 and TRBJ2-5; the match to TRBD1 covers 7 bases. CDR3 size: 14 residues. V gave up 3 bases and J gave up 4 bases; unmatched junction bases: 4. Germline V gene lookup returns CDR1 KGHDR and CDR2 SFDVKD.

This clonotype was counted once. The chain links TRBV15 to TRBJ2-5; 8 positions agree with TRBD2. Germline V lookup: CDR1 LNHNV, CDR2 YYDKDF (reference sequence). The ends lost 4 bases at V and 3 bases at J; junction bases unmatched: 7. The CDR3 contains 15 residues. The CDR3, as DNA: TGTGCCACCAGCAAGTTCGGGGGGGTAGAAGAGACCCAGTACTTC. This sequence encodes CATSKFGGVEETQYF. The whole variable domain, remainder taken from reference TRBV15 and TRBJ2-5, is DAMVIQNPRYQVTQFGKPVTLSCSQTLNHNVMYWYQQKSSQAPKLLFHYYDKDFNNEADTPDNFQSRRPNTSFCFLDIRSPGLGDTAMYLCATSKFGGVEETQYFGPGTRLLVL.

The chain combines TRBV19 with TRBJ2-2; a possible D gene is TRBD1 (6 bases). Trimming took 7 bases from V and 3 from J, leaving 12 bases between them. Germline assignment: CDR1 LNHDA and CDR2 SQIVND (reference sequence). The CDR3 spans 14 residues. CDR3 residues: CASNFRGDTGELFF. The DNA of the CDR3 is TGTGCCAGTAATTTCAGGGGAGACACCGGGGAGCTGTTTTTT.

This chain uses TRBV5-1 with TRBJ2-1, with 8 bases that match TRBD2. V dropped 0 bases and J dropped 3; count of bases not matched to a gene: 2. CDR1 is SGHRS and CDR2 is YFSETQ in the germline V gene. The CDR3 is 15 amino acids. DNA of the CDR3: TGCGCCAGCAGCTTGGCGGGACTAGGCTACAATGAGCAGTTCTTC. It translates to CASSLAGLGYNEQFF.